This T cell receptor beta chain stems from a study of naive and memory T cell subsets. As to this clonotype: The antigen remains undetermined.

Both TRBC1 and TRBC2 were covered by a beta constant-region primer of two equimolar oligonucleotides. Nested alpha and beta constant-region primers with the SP2 primer drove four PCR rounds on ligated cDNA. A 12-nucleotide UMI and the SP2 primer were added to the cDNA 3' end by oligonucleotide ligation. TCRdb redid the calling of the UMI-ligation and nested PCR reads with MiXCR, one entry per CDR3 protein. This sample has some 110,000 distinct CDR3 sequences; around 35% occur once, and the top ten carry 0.9%. Study-wide results and caveats: Findings for naive and memory subsets could not be checked against ground truth.

Trimming pared 0 bases from V and 4 bases from J, leaving 10 bases between. This CDR3 contains 14 residues. Germline CDR1 SGHRS, CDR2 YFSETQ. This sequence originates from a human donor in good health. The sample consisted of central memory CD4+ T cells from blood. The chain employs TRBV5-1 and TRBJ2-5; perhaps TRBD2 as D (6 bases). The CDR3: CASSLETEGETQYF. In DNA form, the CDR3 reads TGCGCCAGCAGCTTGGAGACGGAGGGAGAGACCCAGTACTTC.